The present T cell receptor beta chain was sequenced within a study of post-analysis software for immune sequencing data. Study background: Some patients lacked subtype; others had relapsing-remitting, secondary progressive or progressive-relapsing disease. Overall study results and limits: TRBV5-6, TRBV5-1 and TRBV20-1 were among five TRBV segments more frequent in patients than controls. Significantly lower normalized Chao1 diversity was found in patients with multiple sclerosis relative to controls. Under the F measure, samples that were prepared in one batch clustered strongly together.

Presence of unique molecular identifiers characterized the TCR beta cDNA libraries. Each sample of roughly 0.9 to 11 million input T cells yielded 500,000 or so cDNA molecules, so each molecule approximated one T cell. TCRdb re-analysed the PCR reads in MiXCR, keeping a single row per CDR3 protein. This sample yields about 430,000 distinct CDR3 sequences, of which 39% are seen a single time; around 8% belongs to the top ten. In germline, CDR1 is KGHSH, CDR2 LQKENI. This CDR3 has 16 amino acids. The V segment lost 3 bases and the J segment 0 bases; nucleotides outside the gene matches: 7. About this clonotype: Its matching antigen is unknown.

This TCR came from a girl aged 2-10 years with multiple sclerosis. The V gene is TRBV18, the J gene TRBJ2-7; 8 positions match TRBD1. Sequencing input: blood. The DNA of the CDR3 is TGTGCCAGCTCACCGCCGGACAGGGCATACTCCTACGAGCAGTACTTC. This sequence encodes CASSPPDRAYSYEQYF.